These 2 T cell receptor beta chains share one sample of origin, sequenced in a study of CD8+CD57+ T cells in acquired aplastic anemia. Patients who underwent sequencing had shown CD8+CD57+ cell expansion by flow cytometry. The TCR beta profiling, which covered VDJ combination and CDR3 sequence, was carried out using genomic DNA as the template. Using its own MiXCR run on the reads, TCRdb lists one record per CDR3 protein. The sample has approximately 190,000 distinct CDR3 sequences, around 45% seen once. The sample was sorted CD4+, CD8+, or CD8+CD57+ T cells (not recorded which) from PBMCs. Receptor source: a human donor with aplastic anemia.

This clonotype occurred a few times. The rearrangement links TRBV6-1 to TRBJ1-4; TRBD1 agrees at 7 bases. Looked up from germline, CDR1 is MNHNS and CDR2 is SASEGT. CDR3 length equals 17 residues. With 4 bases clipped from V and 0 bases from J, the junction kept 8 bases outside the gene matches. For the CDR3, the DNA is TGTGCCAGCAGTGCTGACTCCAGGGGGGCAACTAATGAAAAACTGTTTTTT. It is translated as CASSADSRGATNEKLFF.

The gene calls are TRBV2 and TRBJ1-5, with D uncertain. Germline V gene data show CDR1 as SNHLY and CDR2 as FYNNEI. The CDR3 has 11 residues. V gave up 4 bases and J gave up 10 bases, with 8 bases separating them. The DNA of the CDR3 is TGTGCCAGCAGTGTGGTAAGCCCCCAGCATTTT. Amino acids: CASSVVSPQHF.